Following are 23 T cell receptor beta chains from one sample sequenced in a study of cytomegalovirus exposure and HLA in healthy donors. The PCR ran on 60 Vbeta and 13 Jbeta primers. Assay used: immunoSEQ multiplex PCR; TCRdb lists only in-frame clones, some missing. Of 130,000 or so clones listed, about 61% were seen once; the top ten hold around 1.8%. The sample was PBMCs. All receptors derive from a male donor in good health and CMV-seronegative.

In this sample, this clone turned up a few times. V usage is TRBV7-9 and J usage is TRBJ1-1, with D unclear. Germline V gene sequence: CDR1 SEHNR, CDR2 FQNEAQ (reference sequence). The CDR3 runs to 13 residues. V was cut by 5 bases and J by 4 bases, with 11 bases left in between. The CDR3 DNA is TGTGCCAGCAGCCCCCAAGCGCGCACTGAAGCTTTCTTT. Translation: CASSPQARTEAFF.

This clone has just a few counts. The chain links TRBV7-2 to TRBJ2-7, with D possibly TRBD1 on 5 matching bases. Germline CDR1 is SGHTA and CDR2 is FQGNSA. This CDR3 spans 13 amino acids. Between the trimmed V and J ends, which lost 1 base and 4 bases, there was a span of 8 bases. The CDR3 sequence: CASSLGAGYEQYF. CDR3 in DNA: TGTGCCAGCAGCTTAGGGGCAGGGTACGAGCAGTACTTC.

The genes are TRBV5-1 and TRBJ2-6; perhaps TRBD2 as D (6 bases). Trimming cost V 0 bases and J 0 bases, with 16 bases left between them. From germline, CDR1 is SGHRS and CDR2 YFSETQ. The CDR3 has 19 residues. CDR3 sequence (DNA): TGCGCCAGCAGCTTGGTTTTGGGGGGAACTAGCTCTGGGGCCAACGTCCTGACTTTC. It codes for CASSLVLGGTSSGANVLTF.

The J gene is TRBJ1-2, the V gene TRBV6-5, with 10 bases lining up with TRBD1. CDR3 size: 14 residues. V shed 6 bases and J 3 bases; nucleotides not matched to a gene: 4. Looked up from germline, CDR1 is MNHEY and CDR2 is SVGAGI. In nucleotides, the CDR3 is TGTGCCAGCAGGAAGACAGGGGGCGACTATGGCTACACCTTC. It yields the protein CASRKTGGDYGYTF.

As DNA, the CDR3 is TGTGCCAGCACCGCGGCGGCCCAGCCCCAGCATTTT. Its translation is CASTAAAQPQHF. V and J are TRBV19 and TRBJ1-5, with D hard to call. CDR3 size: 12 residues. Germline-derived CDR1 and CDR2 are LNHDA and SQIVND (reference sequence). V was pared by 9 bases and J by 7 bases, with 13 bases between.

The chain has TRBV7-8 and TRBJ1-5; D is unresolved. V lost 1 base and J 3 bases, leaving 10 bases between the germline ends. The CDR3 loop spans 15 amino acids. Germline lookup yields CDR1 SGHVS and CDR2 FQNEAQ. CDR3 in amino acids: CASSLEAQNNQPQHF. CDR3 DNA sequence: TGTGCCAGCAGCTTAGAGGCACAGAACAATCAGCCCCAGCATTTT.

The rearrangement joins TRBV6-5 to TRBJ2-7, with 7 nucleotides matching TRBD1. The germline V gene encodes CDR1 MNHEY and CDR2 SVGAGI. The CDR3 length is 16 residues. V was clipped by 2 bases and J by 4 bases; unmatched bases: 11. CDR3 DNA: TGTGCCAGCAGTTACAATAAAGGGGGCAACAAATACGAGCAGTACTTC. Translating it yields CASSYNKGGNKYEQYF.

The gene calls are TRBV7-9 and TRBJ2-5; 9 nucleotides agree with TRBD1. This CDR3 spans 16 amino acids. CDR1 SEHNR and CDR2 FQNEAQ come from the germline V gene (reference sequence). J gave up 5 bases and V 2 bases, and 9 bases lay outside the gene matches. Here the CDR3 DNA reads TGTGCCAGCAGCTTAACCGGGACAGGGATGCGGGAGACCCAGTACTTC. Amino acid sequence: CASSLTGTGMRETQYF.

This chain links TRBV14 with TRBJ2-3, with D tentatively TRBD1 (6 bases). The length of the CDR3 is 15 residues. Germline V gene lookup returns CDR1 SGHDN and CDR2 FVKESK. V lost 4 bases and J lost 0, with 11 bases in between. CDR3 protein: CASSLGQLSTDTQYF. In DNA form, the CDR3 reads TGTGCCAGCAGCCTTGGACAGCTTAGCACAGATACGCAGTATTTT. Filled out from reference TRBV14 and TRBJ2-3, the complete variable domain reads EAGVTQFPSHSVIEKGQTVTLRCDPISGHDNLYWYRRVMGKEIKFLLHFVKESKQDESGMPNNRFLAERTGGTYSTLKVQPAELEDSGVYFCASSLGQLSTDTQYFGPGTRLTVL.

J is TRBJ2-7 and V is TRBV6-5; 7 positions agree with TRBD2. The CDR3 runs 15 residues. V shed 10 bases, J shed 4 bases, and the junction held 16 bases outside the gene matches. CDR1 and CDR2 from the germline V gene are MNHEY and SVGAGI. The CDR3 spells CATTKAAAGMYEQYF. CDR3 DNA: TGTGCCACCACTAAAGCCGCAGCGGGGATGTACGAGCAGTACTTC.

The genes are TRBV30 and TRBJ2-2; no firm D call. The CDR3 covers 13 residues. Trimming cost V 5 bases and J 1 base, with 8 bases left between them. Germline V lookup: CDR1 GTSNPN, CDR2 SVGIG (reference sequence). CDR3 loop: CAWRRGNTGELFF. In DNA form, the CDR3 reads TGTGCCTGGCGCCGAGGGAACACCGGGGAGCTGTTTTTT.

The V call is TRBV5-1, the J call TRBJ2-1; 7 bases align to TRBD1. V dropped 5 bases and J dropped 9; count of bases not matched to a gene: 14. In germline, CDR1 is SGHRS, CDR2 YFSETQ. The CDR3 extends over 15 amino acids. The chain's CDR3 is CASSKGAAPIAEQFF. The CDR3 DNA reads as TGCGCCAGCAGTAAGGGGGCTGCCCCCATCGCTGAGCAGTTCTTC.

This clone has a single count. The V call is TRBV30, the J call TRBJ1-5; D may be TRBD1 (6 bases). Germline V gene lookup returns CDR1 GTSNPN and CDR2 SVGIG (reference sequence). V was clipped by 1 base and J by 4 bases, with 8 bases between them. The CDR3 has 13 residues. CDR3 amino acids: CAWSDTGNQPQHF. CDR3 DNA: TGTGCCTGGAGTGACACAGGGAATCAGCCCCAGCATTTT.

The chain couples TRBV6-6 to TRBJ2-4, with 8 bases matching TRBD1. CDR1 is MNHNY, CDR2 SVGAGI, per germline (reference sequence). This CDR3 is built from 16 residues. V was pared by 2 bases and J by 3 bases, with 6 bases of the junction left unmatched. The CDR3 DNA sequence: TGTGCCAGCAGTTACCAGGGGGCTGGGATCAAAAACATTCAGTACTTC. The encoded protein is CASSYQGAGIKNIQYF.

DNA of the CDR3: TGCAGCGTTGCCTCCAACAGGGGCTGGTCGAACACTGAAGCTTTCTTT. This translates into CSVASNRGWSNTEAFF. This chain joins TRBV29-1 and TRBJ1-1; 7 bases line up with TRBD1. This CDR3 has 16 amino acids. The V segment lost 4 bases and the J segment 1 base; nucleotides outside the gene matches: 12. Germline lookup yields CDR1 SQVTM and CDR2 ANQGSEA.

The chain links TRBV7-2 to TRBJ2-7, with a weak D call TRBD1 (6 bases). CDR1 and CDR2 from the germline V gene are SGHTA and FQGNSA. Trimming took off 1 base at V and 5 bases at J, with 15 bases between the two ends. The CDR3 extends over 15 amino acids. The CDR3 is CASSLVQGRPHEQYF. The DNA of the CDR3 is TGTGCCAGCAGCTTAGTTCAGGGGCGCCCTCACGAGCAGTACTTC.

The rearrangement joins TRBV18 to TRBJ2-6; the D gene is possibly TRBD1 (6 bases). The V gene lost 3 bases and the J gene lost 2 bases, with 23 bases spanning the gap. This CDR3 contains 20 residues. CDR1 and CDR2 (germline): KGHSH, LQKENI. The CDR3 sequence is CASSPRGITGTPPGANVLTF. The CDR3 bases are TGTGCCAGCTCACCGAGAGGTATTACAGGGACCCCCCCTGGGGCCAACGTCCTGACTTTC.

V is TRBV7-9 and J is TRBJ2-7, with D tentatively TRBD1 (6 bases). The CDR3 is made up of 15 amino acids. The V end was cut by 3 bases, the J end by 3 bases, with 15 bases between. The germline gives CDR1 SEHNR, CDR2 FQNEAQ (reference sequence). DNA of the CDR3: TGTGCCAGCAGCTTCCCGGACGGGACACACTACGAGCAGTACTTC. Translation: CASSFPDGTHYEQYF.

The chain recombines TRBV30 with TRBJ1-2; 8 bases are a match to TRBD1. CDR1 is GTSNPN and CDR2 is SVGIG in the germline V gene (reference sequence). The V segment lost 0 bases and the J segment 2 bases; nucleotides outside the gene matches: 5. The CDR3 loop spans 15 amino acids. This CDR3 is CAWSVAGGENYGYTF. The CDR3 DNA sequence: TGTGCCTGGAGTGTCGCAGGGGGCGAAAACTATGGCTACACCTTC.

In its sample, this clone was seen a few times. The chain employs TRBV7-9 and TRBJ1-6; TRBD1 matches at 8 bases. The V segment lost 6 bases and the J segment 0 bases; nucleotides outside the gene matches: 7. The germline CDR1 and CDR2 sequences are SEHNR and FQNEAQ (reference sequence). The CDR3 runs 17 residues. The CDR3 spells CASRGQGFLSYNSPLHF. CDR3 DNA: TGTGCCAGCAGAGGACAGGGCTTCCTCTCCTATAATTCACCCCTCCACTTT.

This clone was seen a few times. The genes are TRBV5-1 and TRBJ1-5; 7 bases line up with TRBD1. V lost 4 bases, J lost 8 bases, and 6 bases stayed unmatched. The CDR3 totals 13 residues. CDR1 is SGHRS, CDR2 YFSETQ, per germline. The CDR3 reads CASSQKGTEPQHF. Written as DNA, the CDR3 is TGCGCCAGCAGCCAGAAGGGGACAGAGCCCCAGCATTTT. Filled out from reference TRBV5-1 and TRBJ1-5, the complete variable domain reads KAGVTQTPRYLIKTRGQQVTLSCSPISGHRSVSWYQQTPGQGLQFLFEYFSETQRNKGNFPGRFSGRQFSNSRSEMNVSTLELGDSALYLCASSQKGTEPQHFGDGTRLSIL.

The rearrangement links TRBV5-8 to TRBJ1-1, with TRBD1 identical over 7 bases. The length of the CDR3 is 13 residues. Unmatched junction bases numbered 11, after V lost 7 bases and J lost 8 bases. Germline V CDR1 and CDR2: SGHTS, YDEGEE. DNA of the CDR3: TGTGCCAGCGATAGGGGACAGTACAGCGAAGCTTTCTTT. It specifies CASDRGQYSEAFF. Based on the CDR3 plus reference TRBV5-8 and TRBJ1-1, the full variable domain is EAGVTQSPTHLIKTRGQQATLRCSPISGHTSVYWYQQALGLGLQFLLWYDEGEERNRGNFPPRFSGRQFPNYSSELNVNALELEDSALYLCASDRGQYSEAFFGQGTRLTVV.

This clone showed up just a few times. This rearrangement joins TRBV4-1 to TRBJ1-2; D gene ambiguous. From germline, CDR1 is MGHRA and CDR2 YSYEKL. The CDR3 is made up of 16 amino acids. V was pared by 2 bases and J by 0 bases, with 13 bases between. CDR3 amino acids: CASSQPRRGTNYGYTF. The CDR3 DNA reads TGCGCCAGCAGCCAACCAAGACGGGGTACTAACTATGGCTACACCTTC.